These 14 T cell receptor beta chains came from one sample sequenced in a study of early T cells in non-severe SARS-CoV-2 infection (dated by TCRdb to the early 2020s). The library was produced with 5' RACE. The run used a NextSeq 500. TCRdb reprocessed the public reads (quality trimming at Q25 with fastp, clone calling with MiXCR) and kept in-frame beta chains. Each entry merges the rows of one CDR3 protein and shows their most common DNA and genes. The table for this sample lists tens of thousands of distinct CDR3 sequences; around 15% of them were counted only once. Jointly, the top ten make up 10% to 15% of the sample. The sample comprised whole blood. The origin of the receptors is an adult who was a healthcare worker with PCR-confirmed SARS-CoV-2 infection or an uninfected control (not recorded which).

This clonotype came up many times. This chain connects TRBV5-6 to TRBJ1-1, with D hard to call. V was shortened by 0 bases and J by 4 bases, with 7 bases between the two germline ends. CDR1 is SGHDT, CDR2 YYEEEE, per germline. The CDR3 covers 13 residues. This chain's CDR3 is CASSLVPGTEAFF. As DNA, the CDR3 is TGTGCCAGCAGCTTGGTCCCGGGCACTGAAGCTTTCTTT.

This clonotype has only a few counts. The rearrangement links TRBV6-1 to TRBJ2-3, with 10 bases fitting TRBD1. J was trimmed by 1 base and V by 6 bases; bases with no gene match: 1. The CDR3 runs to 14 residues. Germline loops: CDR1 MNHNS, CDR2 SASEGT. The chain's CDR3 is CASRGTGGTDTQYF. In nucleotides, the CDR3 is TGTGCCAGCAGGGGGACAGGGGGCACAGATACGCAGTATTTT.

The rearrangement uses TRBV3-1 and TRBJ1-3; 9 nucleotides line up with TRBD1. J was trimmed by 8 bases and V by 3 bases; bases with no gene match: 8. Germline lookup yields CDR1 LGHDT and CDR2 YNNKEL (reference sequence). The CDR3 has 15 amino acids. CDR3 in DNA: TGTGCCAGCAGCCAGGGGACAGGGAGGAGTGACACCATATATTTT. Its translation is CASSQGTGRSDTIYF.

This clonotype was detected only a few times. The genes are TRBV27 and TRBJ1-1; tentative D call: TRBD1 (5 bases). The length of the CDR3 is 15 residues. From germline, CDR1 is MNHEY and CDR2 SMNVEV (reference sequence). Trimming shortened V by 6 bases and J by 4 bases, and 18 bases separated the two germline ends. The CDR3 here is CASSPRVGLGTEAFF. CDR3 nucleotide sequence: TGTGCCAGCAGCCCCAGGGTGGGGCTGGGCACTGAAGCTTTCTTT.

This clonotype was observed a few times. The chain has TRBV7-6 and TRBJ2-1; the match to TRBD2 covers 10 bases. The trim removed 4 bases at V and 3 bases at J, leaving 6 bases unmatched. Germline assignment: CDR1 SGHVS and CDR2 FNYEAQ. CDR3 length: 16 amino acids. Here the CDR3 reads CASSSISGGIYNEQFF. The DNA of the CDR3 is TGTGCCAGCAGCTCTATTAGCGGGGGGATCTACAATGAGCAGTTCTTC.

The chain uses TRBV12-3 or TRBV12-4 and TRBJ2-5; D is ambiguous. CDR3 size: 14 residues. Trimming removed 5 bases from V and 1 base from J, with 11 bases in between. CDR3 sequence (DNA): TGTGCCAGCAGTCGACGCCGGATCCAAGAGACCCAGTACTTC. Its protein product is CASSRRRIQETQYF.

In DNA, the CDR3 is TGTGCCAGCAGCTTAAGGATCCCGGGGCGCACAGATACGCAGTATTTT. It specifies CASSLRIPGRTDTQYF. The gene calls are TRBV13 and TRBJ2-3; perhaps D is TRBD1 or TRBD2 (5 bases each). The CDR3 covers 16 residues. The germline V gene encodes CDR1 PRHDT and CDR2 FYEKMQ (reference sequence). V was shortened by 2 bases and J by 1 base, with 13 bases between the two germline ends.

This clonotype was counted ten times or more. The chain's CDR3 is CASRQTDRGISGANVLTF. Here the CDR3 DNA reads TGTGCCAGCAGACAGACAGACAGGGGAATCTCTGGGGCCAACGTCCTGACTTTC. V gene TRBV6-2 or TRBV6-3 combines with J gene TRBJ2-6, with 8 bases matching TRBD1. Losses at the gene ends were 6 bases for V and 0 bases for J; bases not matched to a gene: 10. This CDR3 spans 18 amino acids. Germline V lookup: CDR1 MNHEY, CDR2 SVGEGT.

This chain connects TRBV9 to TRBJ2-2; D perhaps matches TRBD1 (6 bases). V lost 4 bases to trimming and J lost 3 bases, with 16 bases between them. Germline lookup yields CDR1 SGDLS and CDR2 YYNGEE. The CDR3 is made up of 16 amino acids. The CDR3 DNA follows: TGTGCCAGCAGCTGGGGTACAGGGATGGACACCGGGGAGCTGTTTTTT. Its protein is CASSWGTGMDTGELFF. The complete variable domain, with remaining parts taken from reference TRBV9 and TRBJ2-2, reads DSGVTQTPKHLITATGQRVTLRCSPRSGDLSVYWYQQSLDQGLQFLIQYYNGEERAKGNILERFSAQQFPDLHSELNLSSLELGDSALYFCASSWGTGMDTGELFFGEGSRLTVL.

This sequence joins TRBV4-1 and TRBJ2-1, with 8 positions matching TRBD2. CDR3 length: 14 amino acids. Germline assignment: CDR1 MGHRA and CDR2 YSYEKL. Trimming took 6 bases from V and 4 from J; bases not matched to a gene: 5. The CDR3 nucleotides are TGCGCCAGCAGGGCACTAGCGGCTTACAATGAGCAGTTCTTC. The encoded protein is CASRALAAYNEQFF.

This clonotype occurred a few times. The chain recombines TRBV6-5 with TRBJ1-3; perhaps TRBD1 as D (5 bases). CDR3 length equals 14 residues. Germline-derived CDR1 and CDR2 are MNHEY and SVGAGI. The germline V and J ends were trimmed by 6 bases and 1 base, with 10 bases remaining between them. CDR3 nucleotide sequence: TGTGCCAGCAGCTGGGGGGGTTCTGGAAACACCATATATTTT. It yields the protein CASSWGGSGNTIYF.

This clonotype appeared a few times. This CDR3 reads CASSQDREAGDTQYF. The CDR3 DNA is TGCGCCAGCAGCCAAGACAGGGAAGCTGGAGATACGCAGTATTTT. J is TRBJ2-3 and V is TRBV4-3, with D possibly matching TRBD1 (5 bases). The CDR3 is 15 amino acids. Germline V gene data show CDR1 as LGHNA and CDR2 as YSLEER. V was trimmed by 0 bases and J by 5 bases, leaving 12 bases between them.

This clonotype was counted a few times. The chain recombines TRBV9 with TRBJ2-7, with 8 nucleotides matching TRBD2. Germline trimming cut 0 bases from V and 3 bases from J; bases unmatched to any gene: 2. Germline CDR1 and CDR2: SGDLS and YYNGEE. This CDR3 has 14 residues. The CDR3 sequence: CASSVGSGSYEQYF. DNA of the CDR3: TGTGCCAGCAGCGTAGGGAGCGGGAGCTACGAGCAGTACTTC.

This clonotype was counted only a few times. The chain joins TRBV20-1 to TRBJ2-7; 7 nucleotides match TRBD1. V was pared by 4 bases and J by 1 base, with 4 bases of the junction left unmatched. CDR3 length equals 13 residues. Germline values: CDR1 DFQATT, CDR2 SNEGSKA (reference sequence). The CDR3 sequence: CSATTGSSYEQYF. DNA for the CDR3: TGCAGTGCTACGACAGGGAGTTCCTACGAGCAGTACTTC.